Listed below are T cell receptor beta chains from one sample, sequenced in a study of CD8 T cells in ankylosing spondylitis. TCRdb independently ran MiXCR on the 5' RACE reads; one entry per CDR3 protein. The sample has more than 110,000 distinct CDR3 sequences, more than 7% seen once; the top ten hold 6% to 9.5%. Sample: synovial fluid, either unsorted or a sorted T cell fraction (not recorded which). These receptors were collected from a male donor with ankylosing spondylitis. The CDR3 runs from the conserved cysteine through the conserved F or W. A D gene is named only where the DNA matches it firmly. Only part of the rows carry a size: once, few, many, or a class if the clone is expanded.

>TRBV24-1|TRBJ2-2|few|-
TGTGCCACCAGTGATCTAGCATCTGGGGAGCTGTTTTTT
CATSDLASGELFF
>TRBV19|TRBJ2-5|-|-
TGTGCCAGTAGTATAGATTACCAGACCCAGTACTTC
CASSIDYQTQYF
>TRBV20-1|TRBJ2-7|-|TRBD2
TGCAGTGCTGCCCCGGGACTACCCTACGAGCAGTACTTC
CSAAPGLPYEQYF
>TRBV10-3|TRBJ2-2|few|-
TGTGCCATCAGTGAGTCTGGGGTCACCGGGGAGCTGTTTTTT
CAISESGVTGELFF
>TRBV7-2|TRBJ2-5|few|-
TGTGCCAGCAGCTTAGTTGGGGGGCTGGAGACCCAGTACTTC
CASSLVGGLETQYF
>TRBV18|TRBJ2-1|many|TRBD2
TGTGCCAGCTCACCACTTCGGCGGGGGGCTGCCAATGAGCAGTTCTTC
CASSPLRRGAANEQFF
>TRBV7-8|TRBJ2-5|-|TRBD1
TGTGCCAGCAGTCAGGGGGCAGAAGAGACCCAGTACTTC
CASSQGAEETQYF
>TRBV20-1|TRBJ1-6|many|-
TGCAGTGCTAGAGATAAGGGCCAGGGGAATTCACCCCTCCACTTT
CSARDKGQGNSPLHF
>TRBV2|TRBJ2-3|many|-
TGTGCCAGCAGTCGGACCCTGAGCGGAGATACGCAGTATTTT
CASSRTLSGDTQYF
>TRBV29-1|TRBJ2-5|many|-
TGCAGCGCCCGATTCGGCGGGGAGACCCAGTACTTC
CSARFGGETQYF
>TRBV11-2|TRBJ2-5|many|-
TGTGCCAGCACCCCCCTGGGACTCGGACAAGAGACCCAGTACTTC
CASTPLGLGQETQYF
>TRBV3-1|TRBJ1-2|-|TRBD1
TGTGCCAGCAGCCCCGAGACAGGGATTGGCTACACCTTC
CASSPETGIGYTF
>TRBV6-1|TRBJ1-1|few|-
TGTGCCAGCAGTGACAGTCCCTTTAGGAACACTGAAGCTTTCTTT
CASSDSPFRNTEAFF
>TRBV4-3|TRBJ2-1|few|-
TGCGCCAGCAGCCAAGGACCGGGCAAAAGCTCCTACAATGAGCAGTTCTTC
CASSQGPGKSSYNEQFF
>TRBV2|TRBJ1-5|-|-
TGTGCCAGCAGTGAAGCTCGAAGGGATCAGCCCCAGCATTTT
CASSEARRDQPQHF
>TRBV10-3|TRBJ2-1|-|-
TGTGCCACCAATCACCGGGACAATGAGCAGTTCTTC
CATNHRDNEQFF
>TRBV11-2|TRBJ2-7|many|TRBD2
TGTGCCAGCAGCTTAAGAGGGGCTCTAGCGGGATATCAGTACGAGCAGTACTTC
CASSLRGALAGYQYEQYF
>TRBV7-9|TRBJ1-6|many|-
TGTGCCAGCAGCTTAAATAGAACCCCCCTCCACTTT
CASSLNRTPLHF
>TRBV4-3|TRBJ2-2|many|-
TGCGCCAGCAGCCAAGTTTCAGGAGACACCGGGGAGCTGTTTTTT
CASSQVSGDTGELFF
>TRBV5-4|TRBJ2-7|-|TRBD2
TGTGCCAGCAGCTTGCTAGCGGGAGGGCCCGAGCAGTACTTC
CASSLLAGGPEQYF
>TRBV28|TRBJ2-5|-|-
TGTGCCAGCAGTTTAAGAGAATCAGGGTCGGAGACCCAGTACTTC
CASSLRESGSETQYF
>TRBV7-2|TRBJ2-7|many|TRBD1
TGTGCCAGCAGTTTTCGGGACAGACCCTACGAGCAGTACTTC
CASSFRDRPYEQYF
>TRBV11-1|TRBJ1-2|many|TRBD1
TGTGCCAGCAGCCTGGACAGGGTCGCCTATGGCTACACCTTC
CASSLDRVAYGYTF
>TRBV10-3|TRBJ2-7|few|TRBD1
TGTGCCATCGGGACAGGGGCTTACGAGCAGTACTTC
CAIGTGAYEQYF
>TRBV6-5|TRBJ1-1|many|-
TGTGCCAGCAGTTACAGCCGGACCCCTGAAGCTTTCTTT
CASSYSRTPEAFF
>TRBV28|TRBJ1-3|many|-
TGTGCCAGCGGAGACAGAATCTCCTCTGGAAACACCATATATTTT
CASGDRISSGNTIYF
>TRBV29-1|TRBJ2-3|many|-
TGCAGCGCGCGGACCGCGGGGCCCGATACGCAGTATTTT
CSARTAGPDTQYF
>TRBV28|TRBJ2-7|many|-
TGTGCCAGCAGTTTAAGGGACGAGCAGTACTTC
CASSLRDEQYF
>TRBV12-3/TRBV12-4|TRBJ2-5|few|TRBD1
TGTGCCAGCAGTTTAGCGCAGTTTTGGACAGGGGACGAGACCCAGTACTTC
CASSLAQFWTGDETQYF
>TRBV6-2/TRBV6-3|TRBJ2-1|-|-
TGTGCCAGCAGTTACGGGCAAGCGTACAATGAGCAGTTCTTC
CASSYGQAYNEQFF
>TRBV5-1|TRBJ2-2|many|-
TGCGCCAGCAGCTTGGTTCTGGGGAACACCGGGGAGCTGTTTTTT
CASSLVLGNTGELFF
>TRBV5-1|TRBJ1-3|many|-
TGCGCCAGCAGCCCTGGAGGGTTTCTCTCGGGAAACACCATATATTTT
CASSPGGFLSGNTIYF
>TRBV7-2|TRBJ2-7|few|TRBD2
TGTGCCAGCAGCTTAGGCCTAGCGGGTTTTTCCTACGAGCAGTACTTC
CASSLGLAGFSYEQYF
>TRBV11-1|TRBJ2-1|few|TRBD2
TGTGCCAGCAGCCCCACAGCCGTTAGCGGGAGGACTCCATCCTACAATGAGCAGTTCTTC
CASSPTAVSGRTPSYNEQFF
>TRBV27|TRBJ1-6|many|TRBD1
TGTGCCAGCAGTTTGGGACAGGGATTAGAGAATTCACCCCTCCACTTT
CASSLGQGLENSPLHF
>TRBV5-1|TRBJ1-6|-|TRBD1
TGCGCCAGCAGCCAAGGACAGGGGTGGAATTCACCCCTCCACTTT
CASSQGQGWNSPLHF